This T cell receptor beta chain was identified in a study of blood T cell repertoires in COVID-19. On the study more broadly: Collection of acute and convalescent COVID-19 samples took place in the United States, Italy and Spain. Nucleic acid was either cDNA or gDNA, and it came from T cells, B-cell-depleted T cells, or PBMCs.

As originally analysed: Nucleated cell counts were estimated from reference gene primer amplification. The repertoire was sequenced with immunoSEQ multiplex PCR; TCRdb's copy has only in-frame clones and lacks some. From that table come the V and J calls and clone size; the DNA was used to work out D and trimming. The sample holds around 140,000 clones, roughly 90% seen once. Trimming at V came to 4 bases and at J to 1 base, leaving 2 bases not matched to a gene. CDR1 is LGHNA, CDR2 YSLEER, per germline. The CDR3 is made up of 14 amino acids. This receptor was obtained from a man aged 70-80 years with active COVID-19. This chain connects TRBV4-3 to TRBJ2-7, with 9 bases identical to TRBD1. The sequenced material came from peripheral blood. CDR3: CASSRGTGSYEQYF. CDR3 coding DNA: TGCGCCAGCAGCCGGGGGACAGGGTCCTACGAGCAGTACTTC.